The subject of this entry is one TCR beta chain. The data are from a study of shared clonotypes between healthy human individuals. Method: immunoSEQ multiplex PCR; TCRdb's copy keeps in-frame clones and lacks some. Of millions of clones detected, over 90% appear once; the ten largest clones hold under 0.45%. The CDR3 is 17 residues long. The V segment lost 8 bases and the J segment 2 bases; nucleotides outside the gene matches: 10. The V gene's germline CDR1 is WNHNN and CDR2 SYGVQD (reference sequence). The sample taken for sequencing was naive CD4+ T cells from PBMCs. Noted subset: CD45RA+ positively selected. This clonotype was sampled from a man between 18 and 29 years old in good health. Some clones in this sample may be carry-over from other donors' samples. The chain has TRBV10-1 and TRBJ2-1; 12 positions match TRBD2. In nucleotides, the CDR3 is TGCGCCAGCGCCCCTGCCCGACTAGCGGGAGCCTACAATGAGCAGTTCTTC. As protein: CASAPARLAGAYNEQFF.